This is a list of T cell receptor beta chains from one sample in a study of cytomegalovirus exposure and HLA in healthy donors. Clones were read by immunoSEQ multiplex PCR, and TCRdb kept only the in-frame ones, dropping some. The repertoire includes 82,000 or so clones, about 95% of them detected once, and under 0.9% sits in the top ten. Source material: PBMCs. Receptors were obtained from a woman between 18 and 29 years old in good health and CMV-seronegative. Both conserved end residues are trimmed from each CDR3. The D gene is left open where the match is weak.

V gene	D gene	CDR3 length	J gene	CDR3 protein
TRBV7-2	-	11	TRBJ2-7	ASSSEWRREQY
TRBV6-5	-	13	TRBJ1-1	ASSYEEGTNTEAF
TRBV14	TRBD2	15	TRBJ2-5	ASSPGLAGTHQETQY
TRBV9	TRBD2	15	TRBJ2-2	ASSVGLAGENIGELF
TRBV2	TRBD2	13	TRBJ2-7	ASSETTGLASGQY
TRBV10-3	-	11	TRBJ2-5	AISDSAQETQY
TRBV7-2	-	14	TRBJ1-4	ASSLGSTRSNEKLF
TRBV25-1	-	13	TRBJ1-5	ASSEWGEINQPQH
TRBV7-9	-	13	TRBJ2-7	ASTGGGAYSREQY
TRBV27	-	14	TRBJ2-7	ASSFVAARGSYEQY
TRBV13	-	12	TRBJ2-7	ASSFETGQGEQY
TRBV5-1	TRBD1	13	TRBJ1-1	ASSLASQGVTEAF
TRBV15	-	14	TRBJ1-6	ATSRGPPTANSPLH
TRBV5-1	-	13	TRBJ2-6	ASSFTSSGANVLT
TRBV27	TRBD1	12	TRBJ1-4	ASMDRARGEKLF
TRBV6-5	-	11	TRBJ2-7	ASTDYRSYEQY
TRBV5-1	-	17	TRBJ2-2	ASSLEGGPGLGGTGELF
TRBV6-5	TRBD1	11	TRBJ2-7	ASKMDRGDEQY
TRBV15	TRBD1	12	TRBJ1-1	ATSIRQGSTEAF
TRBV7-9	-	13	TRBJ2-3	ASSVYRDNTDTQY
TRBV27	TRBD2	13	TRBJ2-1	ASSLLAGGANEQF
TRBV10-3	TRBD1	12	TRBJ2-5	AISARQGKETQY
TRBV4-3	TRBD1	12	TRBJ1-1	ASSQDRGLSEAF
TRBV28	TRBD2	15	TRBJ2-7	ASTPLGVAGYSYEQY
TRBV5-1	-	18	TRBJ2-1	ASSLALQGKGGVTYNEQF
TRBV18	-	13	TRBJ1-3	ASSPSLGAGNTIY
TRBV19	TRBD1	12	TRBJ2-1	ASSWDRGVREQF
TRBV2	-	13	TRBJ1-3	ASILSLYSGNTIY
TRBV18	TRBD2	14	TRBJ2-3	ASSLGLAGRGDTQY
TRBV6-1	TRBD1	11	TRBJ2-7	ASRIQGAHEQY
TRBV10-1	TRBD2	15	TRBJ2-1	ASAQGLAGGPRNEQF
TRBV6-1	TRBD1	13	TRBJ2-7	ASKTGGQPTYEQY
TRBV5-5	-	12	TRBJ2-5	ASSNRRQQETQY
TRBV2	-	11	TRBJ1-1	ASSEHMNTEAF
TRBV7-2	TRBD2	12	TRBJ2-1	ASSEQLAGERQF
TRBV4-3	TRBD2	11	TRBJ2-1	ASSQATSPEQF
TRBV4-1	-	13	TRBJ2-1	ASSQAYSPNNEQF
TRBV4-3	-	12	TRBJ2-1	ASSQGLGYNEQF
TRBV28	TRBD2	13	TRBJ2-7	ASRFGLAGVYEQY
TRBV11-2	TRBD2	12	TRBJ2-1	ASWGGSLNNEQF
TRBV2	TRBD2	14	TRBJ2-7	ASSEGSSGGAGEQY
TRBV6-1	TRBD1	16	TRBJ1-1	ASSERGQGAPLGTEAF
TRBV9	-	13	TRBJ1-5	ASSVARQANQPQH
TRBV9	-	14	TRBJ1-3	ASSVGTDLSGNTIY
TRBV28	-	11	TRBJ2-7	AIMAGGDYEQY
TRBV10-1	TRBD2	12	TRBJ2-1	ASSNSGGYNEQF
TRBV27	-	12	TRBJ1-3	ASSGGISGNTIY
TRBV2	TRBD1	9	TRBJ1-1	ASSEGPRGF